This T cell receptor (beta chain) was documented in a study of PD-1 blockade in classical Hodgkin lymphoma. The repertoire was sequenced with immunoSEQ multiplex PCR; TCRdb's copy has only in-frame clones and lacks some. This sample carries about 94,000 clones, roughly 89% of them seen once, and the ten largest clones take around 10%. Each patient's relapse followed autologous stem cell transplantation, and brentuximab vedotin exposure varied. Sequenced material: peripheral blood mononuclear cells (PBMCs), taken before the second cycle of nivolumab. The TCR originated in a human donor with classical Hodgkin lymphoma.

This CDR3 is CASSLWSGTGRAAYGYTF. In DNA form, the CDR3 reads TGTGCCAGCAGTTTATGGTCAGGGACGGGACGAGCGGCCTATGGCTACACCTTC. The chain carries TRBV28 and TRBJ1-2, with D possibly matching TRBD1 (5 bases). The germline V gene has CDR1 MDHEN and CDR2 SYDVKM. The V end was cut by 0 bases, the J end by 4 bases, with 21 bases between. This CDR3 has 18 amino acids.